The 20 T cell receptor beta chains below were found in one sample sequenced in a study of shared clonotypes between healthy human individuals. Measured with immunoSEQ multiplex PCR; TCRdb has only the in-frame clones, and not every one. Among some 1.5 million clones, over 95% were seen once, and the ten largest hold approximately 1.1%. Specimen: naive CD4+ T cells sorted from blood. Subset reported: CD45RA+ positively selected. All receptors derive from a man aged 30 to 39 in good health.

V is TRBV20-1 and J is TRBJ2-5; 7 bases agree with TRBD2. This CDR3 is built from 11 residues. The V gene's germline CDR1 is DFQATT and CDR2 SNEGSKA (reference sequence). V was pared by 5 bases and J by 4 bases, with 1 base of the junction left unmatched. CDR3 protein: CSAGTIETQYF. For the CDR3, the DNA is TGCAGTGCTGGGACTATAGAGACCCAGTACTTC.

This chain uses TRBV10-3 with TRBJ2-4, with a possible D match to TRBD2 (6 bases). The CDR3 totals 17 residues. The germline CDR1 and CDR2 sequences are ENHRY and SYGVKD. V lost 5 bases and J lost 2, with 19 bases in between. Written as DNA, the CDR3 is TGTGCCATCAGTTCCGTGGCCCGGGAGAATACCAAAAACATTCAGTACTTC. This encodes CAISSVARENTKNIQYF.

V usage is TRBV14 and J usage is TRBJ2-1; tentative D call: TRBD2 (6 bases). V shed 3 bases and J shed 10 bases, with 16 bases lying between them. Germline CDR1 SGHDN, CDR2 FVKESK. CDR3 size: 14 residues. CDR3 region: CASSQKPGLGEQFF. The DNA of the CDR3 is TGTGCCAGCAGCCAGAAACCGGGACTGGGCGAGCAGTTCTTC.

J is TRBJ2-1 and V is TRBV2; 8 bases fit TRBD1. Trimming removed 7 bases from V and 3 bases from J; junction bases left unmatched: 5. The germline gives CDR1 SNHLY, CDR2 FYNNEI. This CDR3 spans 14 amino acids. CDR3 loop: CASTQGAFYNEQFF. CDR3 coding DNA: TGTGCCAGCACCCAGGGGGCTTTCTACAATGAGCAGTTCTTC.

The chain employs TRBV7-2 and TRBJ2-7; no clear D gene. The CDR3 extends over 16 amino acids. Trimming removed 2 bases from V and 0 bases from J, with 14 bases in between. CDR1 and CDR2 (germline): SGHTA, FQGNSA. The CDR3 sequence is CASSLRAFAGSYEQYF. The CDR3, as DNA: TGTGCCAGCAGCTTAAGGGCATTTGCAGGCTCCTACGAGCAGTACTTC.

The V call is TRBV5-1, the J call TRBJ2-7, with a tentative D call TRBD1 (6 bases). CDR1 is SGHRS and CDR2 is YFSETQ in the germline V gene. V was trimmed by 4 bases and J by 3 bases, leaving 11 bases between them. The CDR3 is made up of 13 amino acids. The CDR3 DNA is TGCGCCAGCAGCAGGACAGCTAACTACGAGCAGTACTTC. Its protein is CASSRTANYEQYF.

This clone was recorded a few times. The chain combines TRBV6-6 with TRBJ1-1; perhaps TRBD1 as D (5 bases). Germline assignment: CDR1 MNHNY and CDR2 SVGAGI (reference sequence). This CDR3 has 12 amino acids. Trimming took 6 bases from V and 10 from J, leaving 15 bases between them. CDR3 coding DNA: TGTGCCAGCAGCGGGACGTTTACGGGAGCTTTCTTT. This translates into CASSGTFTGAFF.

Comment on this clone: In the same sample, other DNA sequences code for this CDR3. This sequence joins TRBV7-9 and TRBJ2-7; the match to TRBD2 covers 10 bases. The germline V gene encodes CDR1 SEHNR and CDR2 FQNEAQ (reference sequence). This CDR3 spans 17 amino acids. The trim removed 1 base at V and 3 bases at J, leaving 9 bases unmatched. The CDR3 DNA sequence: TGTGCCAGCAGCTTAGGGGGGCTAGCGGGAGAGTACTACGAGCAGTACTTC. Protein product: CASSLGGLAGEYYEQYF. Full variable domain (rest looked up from reference TRBV7-9 and TRBJ2-7): DTGVSQNPRHKITKRGQNVTFRCDPISEHNRLYWYRQTLGQGPEFLTYFQNEAQLEKSRLLSDRFSAERPKGSFSTLEIQRTEQGDSAMYLCASSLGGLAGEYYEQYFGPGTRLTVT.

J is TRBJ1-5 and V is TRBV7-9; D is uncertain. This CDR3 is built from 13 residues. CDR1 and CDR2 from the germline V gene are SEHNR and FQNEAQ (reference sequence). Trimming cost V 2 bases and J 6 bases, with 8 bases left between them. Here the CDR3 DNA reads TGTGCCAGCAGCTTAATGACTGGTCAGCCCCAGCATTTT. Encoded protein: CASSLMTGQPQHF.

The gene calls are TRBV5-1 and TRBJ2-5; 8 nucleotides line up with TRBD2. J was trimmed by 2 bases and V by 0 bases; bases with no gene match: 3. The CDR3 has 15 residues. Germline CDR1 is SGHRS and CDR2 is YFSETQ. The CDR3 reads CASSLGLAWQETQYF. CDR3 bases: TGCGCCAGCAGCTTGGGACTAGCGTGGCAAGAGACCCAGTACTTC.

The J gene is TRBJ2-1, the V gene TRBV9; maybe TRBD1 (5 bases). V shed 3 bases and J shed 8 bases, with 15 bases lying between them. This CDR3 is 14 amino acids long. CDR1 and CDR2 (germline): SGDLS, YYNGEE. CDR3 nucleotides: TGTGCCAGCAGCGCGCGGACACACCCGGATGAGCAGTTCTTC. The encoded protein is CASSARTHPDEQFF.

The chain combines TRBV5-1 with TRBJ1-1, with unresolved D. This CDR3 is 16 amino acids long. Looked up from germline, CDR1 is SGHRS and CDR2 is YFSETQ. V was trimmed by 0 bases and J by 0 bases, leaving 12 bases between them. CDR3 sequence (DNA): TGCGCCAGCAGCTTGGACGTACGACACATGAACACTGAAGCTTTCTTT. Translated, it gives CASSLDVRHMNTEAFF.

The genes are TRBV7-9 and TRBJ2-5; no reliable D call. This CDR3 has 16 residues. Deletions cut 1 base from V and 4 bases from J, with 16 bases between. Germline V gene data show CDR1 as SEHNR and CDR2 as FQNEAQ (reference sequence). The DNA of the CDR3 is TGTGCCAGCAGCTTAGAACGTCCCATCCCCGTAGAGACCCAGTACTTC. Its translation: CASSLERPIPVETQYF.

The chain has TRBV19 and TRBJ2-7; the D call may be TRBD1 or TRBD2 (5 bases each). Germline assignment: CDR1 LNHDA and CDR2 SQIVND (reference sequence). The CDR3 runs to 14 residues. V lost 5 bases to trimming and J lost 0 bases, with 11 bases between them. The CDR3 sequence is CASSGDGFSYEQYF. Here the CDR3 DNA reads TGTGCCAGTAGTGGGGACGGTTTCTCCTACGAGCAGTACTTC.

The chain combines TRBV28 with TRBJ2-7; TRBD2 matches 7 bases. CDR3 length: 15 residues. V was clipped by 2 bases and J by 2 bases; unmatched bases: 6. Germline CDR1 reads MDHEN; CDR2 reads SYDVKM. CDR3 bases: TGTGCCAGCAGTTTAGGGGGGGTCGACACCTACGAGCAGTACTTC. Amino acids: CASSLGGVDTYEQYF.

This chain uses TRBV11-1 with TRBJ2-7, with 9 bases identical to TRBD1. The length of the CDR3 is 15 residues. The V gene's germline CDR1 is SGHAT and CDR2 FQDESV (reference sequence). J lost 0 bases, V lost 6 bases, and 6 bases had no gene match. This CDR3 reads CASRKGQGYSYEQYF. The CDR3 region has the DNA TGTGCCAGCAGAAAGGGACAGGGTTACTCCTACGAGCAGTACTTC.

V is TRBV6-5 and J is TRBJ2-7, with 7 bases fitting TRBD2. CDR1 and CDR2 from the germline V gene are MNHEY and SVGAGI. CDR3 length equals 14 residues. V shed 2 bases, J shed 7 bases, and the junction held 8 bases outside the gene matches. Written as DNA, the CDR3 is TGTGCCAGCAGTTACGCGGGAGTTATCTTTGAGCAGTACTTC. Its protein is CASSYAGVIFEQYF.

The chain links TRBV11-2 to TRBJ1-4; D remains ambiguous. The V gene's germline CDR1 is SGHAT and CDR2 FQNNGV. The CDR3 runs 15 residues. Trimming left V 5 bases short and J 3 bases short, with 13 bases between. CDR3: CASSPQAGPNEKLFF. The DNA of the CDR3 is TGTGCCAGCAGCCCTCAAGCGGGTCCTAATGAAAAACTGTTTTTT. The full variable domain, completed using reference TRBV11-2 and TRBJ1-4, is EAGVAQSPRYKIIEKRQSVAFWCNPISGHATLYWYQQILGQGPKLLIQFQNNGVVDDSQLPKDRFSAERLKGVDSTLKIQPAKLEDSAVYLCASSPQAGPNEKLFFGSGTQLSVL.

As for this clone: This same CDR3 is encoded by further DNA sequences in the sample. The V call is TRBV7-8, the J call TRBJ2-7; no definite D call. The length of the CDR3 is 12 residues. V lost 1 base to trimming and J lost 10 bases, with 11 bases between them. Germline CDR1 and CDR2: SGHVS and FQNEAQ. CDR3 region: CASSLVSLEQYF. The CDR3 coding sequence is TGTGCCAGCAGCTTAGTCAGTCTCGAACAGTACTTC.

The chain carries TRBV4-2 and TRBJ2-3; no clear D gene. Trimming pared 0 bases from V and 3 bases from J, leaving 13 bases between. CDR3 length: 16 amino acids. Per germline, CDR1 LGHNA and CDR2 YNFKEQ. This chain's CDR3 is CASSQEDRPRTDTQYF. The CDR3, as DNA: TGTGCCAGCAGCCAAGAGGACCGCCCCCGGACAGATACGCAGTATTTT.